The rows below give T cell receptor beta chains drawn from one sample of a study of T cells in localized non-small cell lung cancer. Sequencing used immunoSEQ multiplex PCR; TCRdb keeps in-frame clones, though not all of them. Among some 19,000 clones, 80% to 95% were seen once, and the ten largest hold around 4%. Source: peripheral blood, taken before any cancer treatment. Receptors were obtained from a male donor at least 60 years old with stage I squamous cell lung carcinoma. CDR3s leave out the opening cysteine and the closing phenylalanine or tryptophan.

J | V | length | CDR3
TRBJ1-3 | TRBV9 | 15 | ASSPRREGQAGNTIY
TRBJ2-3 | TRBV5-1 | 14 | ASSRGLATSTDTQY
TRBJ2-1 | TRBV7-9 | 11 | ASSLGANNEQF
TRBJ2-5 | TRBV7-9 | 13 | ASSLVGNEQETQY
TRBJ2-1 | TRBV29-1 | 10 | SVAGRREGQF
TRBJ1-2 | TRBV7-2 | 13 | ASSLIGTGNYGYT
TRBJ2-1 | TRBV7-8 | 13 | ASSPLSGAYNEQF
TRBJ1-1 | TRBV18 | 11 | ASSPTGGTEAF
TRBJ2-2 | TRBV9 | 10 | ASSVLPGELF
TRBJ1-1 | TRBV19 | 12 | ASSTTGQGARAF
TRBJ1-1 | TRBV9 | 12 | ASSVAGMNTEAF
TRBJ2-6 | TRBV7-2 | 15 | ASSWGLADSGANVLT
TRBJ2-2 | TRBV5-1 | 13 | ASSLRLAGVGELF
TRBJ2-3 | TRBV11-2 | 12 | ASSLDQSTDTQY
TRBJ1-1 | TRBV30 | 9 | AWSASPVAF
TRBJ1-3 | TRBV19 | 14 | ASSTRQSSSGNTIY
TRBJ1-4 | TRBV30 | 12 | AWSVPGQGEKLF
TRBJ2-1 | TRBV9 | 13 | ASSVEGLVIYEQF
TRBJ1-1 | TRBV30 | 11 | AWLLTSNTEAF
TRBJ1-1 | TRBV18 | 11 | ASSPTLNTEAF
TRBJ2-7 | TRBV7-2 | 10 | ASSSRDYEQY
TRBJ1-5 | TRBV15 | 13 | ATSRDLPGNQPQH
TRBJ1-2 | TRBV29-1 | 11 | SARVGLSYGYT
TRBJ1-2 | TRBV10-3 | 12 | AISDSRGDYGYT
TRBJ2-7 | TRBV10-2 | 14 | ASSDSGAGGSYEQY
TRBJ1-2 | TRBV10-3 | 10 | AISEQNYGYT
TRBJ1-2 | TRBV7-2 | 11 | ASSIIDRAVEA
TRBJ2-7 | TRBV5-1 | 12 | ASSQGTLSYEQY
TRBJ1-4 | TRBV7-2 | 13 | ASSSSRGANEKLF
TRBJ1-1 | TRBV2 | 13 | ASSSSGRGNTEAF
TRBJ2-1 | TRBV7-2 | 13 | ASSLGVGSYNEQF